The 25 T cell receptor beta chains presented below share a single source sample, sequenced in a study of blood T cell repertoires in COVID-19. Some clones are missing from TCRdb's copy, which holds only in-frame ones; the method was immunoSEQ multiplex PCR. The table includes around 200,000 clones, about 88% detected once. Source material: PBMCs or T cells enriched from blood (not recorded which). These receptors came from a woman in her thirties who had recovered from COVID-19.

This rearrangement joins TRBV7-2 to TRBJ1-3; D is unclear. Deletions cut 4 bases from V and 1 base from J, with 8 bases between. CDR3 length: 14 residues. Germline V CDR1 and CDR2: SGHTA, FQGNSA. The CDR3 bases are TGTGCCAGCAGCTCCGGTGCGTCTGGAAACACCATATATTTT. It specifies CASSSGASGNTIYF.

In DNA, the CDR3 is TGTGCCAGCAGCCCCCGAAATACCTACTCCTACAATGAGCAGTTCTTC. It specifies CASSPRNTYSYNEQFF. The gene calls are TRBV7-3 and TRBJ2-1; D is ambiguous. CDR3 size: 16 residues. CDR1 and CDR2 (germline): SGHTA, FQGTGA. The V end was cut by 5 bases, the J end by 0 bases, with 14 bases between.

The chain uses TRBV11-3 and TRBJ1-2; D may be TRBD1 (5 bases). This CDR3 comprises 12 residues. Trimming cost V 6 bases and J 4 bases, with 9 bases left between them. Germline V gene data show CDR1 as SGHNT and CDR2 as YENEEA. CDR3 sequence reads: CASSGALYGYTF. Written as DNA, the CDR3 is TGTGCCAGCAGTGGGGCCCTCTATGGCTACACCTTC.

The genes are TRBV5-5 and TRBJ1-5; the D gene is possibly TRBD1 (6 bases). Trimming left V 2 bases short and J 5 bases short, with 17 bases between. In germline, CDR1 is SGHKS, CDR2 YYEKEE (reference sequence). The CDR3 sequence is 16 residues long. DNA of the CDR3: TGTGCCAGCAGCTTCCAGGGGTTAGGTGGGGATCAGCCCCAGCATTTT. This gives the protein CASSFQGLGGDQPQHF.

CDR3: CASSYYSYEQYF. The CDR3 DNA follows: TGTGCCAGCAGTTATTACAGTTACGAGCAGTACTTC. V usage is TRBV6-2 or TRBV6-3 and J usage is TRBJ2-7; D not certain. Germline loops: CDR1 MNHEY, CDR2 SVGEGT. Trimming left V 3 bases short and J 4 bases short, with 7 bases between. The CDR3 is 12 amino acids.

The chain recombines TRBV5-1 with TRBJ2-3; a weak D match, TRBD2 (5 bases). Trimming took 1 base from V and 2 from J, leaving 11 bases between them. In germline, CDR1 is SGHRS, CDR2 YFSETQ. The CDR3 runs to 15 residues. This chain's CDR3 is CASSLRQDFTDTQYF. DNA for the CDR3: TGCGCCAGCAGCTTGCGGCAGGACTTCACAGATACGCAGTATTTT.

CDR3 loop: CASSQPTGTGNSPLHF. The CDR3 coding sequence is TGTGCCAGCAGCCAACCTACCGGGACAGGGAATTCACCCCTCCACTTT. The chain recombines TRBV7-9 with TRBJ1-6; 9 nucleotides agree with TRBD1. Germline V gene sequence: CDR1 SEHNR, CDR2 FQNEAQ (reference sequence). Trimming took 5 bases from V and 7 from J; bases not matched to a gene: 9. This CDR3 is built from 16 residues.

This sequence joins TRBV15 and TRBJ1-4, with 7 bases identical to TRBD1. The CDR3 loop spans 15 amino acids. J lost 7 bases, V lost 5 bases, and 10 bases had no gene match. Germline V lookup: CDR1 LNHNV, CDR2 YYDKDF (reference sequence). The chain's CDR3 is CATSSTGQASEKLFF. The CDR3 DNA is TGTGCCACCAGCTCGACAGGGCAGGCGTCTGAAAAACTGTTTTTT.

The table lists this clone with a count of one. The V call is TRBV6-1, the J call TRBJ1-3; 11 bases align to TRBD1. The trim removed 1 base at V and 3 bases at J, leaving 11 bases unmatched. This CDR3 has 19 amino acids. Germline loops: CDR1 MNHNS, CDR2 SASEGT. DNA for the CDR3: TGTGCCAGCAGTGAAGTAATTGGACAGGGGGCATTCGGTGGAAACACCATATATTTT. Its protein product is CASSEVIGQGAFGGNTIYF.

The J gene is TRBJ1-2, the V gene TRBV5-1; a weak D match, TRBD1 (6 bases). The CDR3 runs to 14 residues. V gave up 0 bases and J gave up 0 bases, with 6 bases separating them. Looked up from germline, CDR1 is SGHRS and CDR2 is YFSETQ. This CDR3 is CASSLGQANYGYTF. The CDR3 nucleotides are TGCGCCAGCAGCTTGGGACAGGCTAACTATGGCTACACCTTC. Supplemented by reference TRBV5-1 and TRBJ1-2, the full variable domain reads KAGVTQTPRYLIKTRGQQVTLSCSPISGHRSVSWYQQTPGQGLQFLFEYFSETQRNKGNFPGRFSGRQFSNSRSEMNVSTLELGDSALYLCASSLGQANYGYTFGSGTRLTVV.

The V gene is TRBV6-4, the J gene TRBJ1-6, with 9 nucleotides matching TRBD1. CDR1 MRHNA and CDR2 SNTAGT come from the germline V gene. The CDR3 contains 14 residues. V was clipped by 3 bases and J by 9 bases; unmatched bases: 3. CDR3 protein: CASSEATGGSPLHF. The CDR3 DNA reads TGTGCCAGCAGTGAAGCGACAGGGGGTTCACCCCTCCACTTT.

V is TRBV5-5 and J is TRBJ2-2; D gene uncertain. Germline V gene sequence: CDR1 SGHKS, CDR2 YYEKEE (reference sequence). This CDR3 comprises 15 residues. Trimming stripped 2 bases from V and 5 bases from J, with 13 bases between. The CDR3 is CASSLDPRTTGELFF. The CDR3 DNA reads TGTGCCAGCAGCTTAGATCCTAGAACTACCGGGGAGCTGTTTTTT.

The chain has TRBV7-6 and TRBJ1-6; a weak D match, TRBD1 (5 bases). CDR3 length: 13 residues. Germline lookup yields CDR1 SGHVS and CDR2 FNYEAQ. Deletions cut 8 bases from V and 6 bases from J, with 11 bases between. The CDR3 loop is CASAGRANSPLHF. CDR3 in DNA: TGTGCCAGCGCTGGCAGGGCTAATTCACCCCTCCACTTT.

V and J are TRBV4-1 and TRBJ1-6; D is possibly TRBD1 (6 bases). Per germline, CDR1 MGHRA and CDR2 YSYEKL. The CDR3 is 22 amino acids. V dropped 3 bases and J dropped 0 bases, with 27 bases sitting between them. Written as DNA, the CDR3 is TGCGCCAGCAGCCATCAAATGATACCGGGACATAGGACTAGCTCCTATAATTCACCCCTCCACTTT. Translation gives CASSHQMIPGHRTSSYNSPLHF.

This chain joins TRBV15 and TRBJ2-1; D may be TRBD1 (6 bases). Germline V lookup: CDR1 LNHNV, CDR2 YYDKDF (reference sequence). The CDR3 is 13 residues long. Trimming cost V 0 bases and J 10 bases, with 10 bases left between them. CDR3 sequence (DNA): TGTGCCACCAGCAGAGAAACAGGGTACGAGCAGTTCTTC. This encodes CATSRETGYEQFF. Full variable domain (outside the CDR3, taken from reference TRBV15 and TRBJ2-1): DAMVIQNPRYQVTQFGKPVTLSCSQTLNHNVMYWYQQKSSQAPKLLFHYYDKDFNNEADTPDNFQSRRPNTSFCFLDIRSPGLGDTAMYLCATSRETGYEQFFGPGTRLTVL.

The gene calls are TRBV3-1 (or the pseudogene TRBV3-2) and TRBJ1-2; D is ambiguous. V lost 4 bases, J lost 4 bases, and 10 bases lay in between. The CDR3 is made up of 13 amino acids. Germline V gene data show CDR1 as LGHDT and CDR2 as YNNKEL (reference sequence). The CDR3 DNA sequence: TGTGCCAGCAGCCGCGACGGGTTCTATGGCTACACCTTC. Translation gives CASSRDGFYGYTF.

The CDR3 DNA reads as TGTGCCAGTAGTCCTTATGGCGGGTACGGCTACACCTTC. Translated: CASSPYGGYGYTF. The J gene is TRBJ1-2, the V gene TRBV19; D is undetermined. V was shortened by 5 bases and J by 8 bases, with 15 bases between the two germline ends. Germline CDR1 and CDR2: LNHDA and SQIVND (reference sequence). The CDR3 has 13 residues.

The V call is TRBV19, the J call TRBJ1-1, with TRBD1 as a possible D gene (6 bases). V was clipped by 4 bases and J by 6 bases, with 18 bases between them. This CDR3 region has 15 residues. Germline CDR1 LNHDA, CDR2 SQIVND (reference sequence). CDR3 sequence (DNA): TGTGCCAGTAGTACCCAGGGGTCGTGGACCGCTGAAGCTTTCTTT. Protein: CASSTQGSWTAEAFF. Full variable domain (missing parts from reference TRBV19 and TRBJ1-1): DGGITQSPKYLFRKEGQNVTLSCEQNLNHDAMYWYRQDPGQGLRLIYYSQIVNDFQKGDIAEGYSVSREKKESFPLTVTSAQKNPTAFYLCASSTQGSWTAEAFFGQGTRLTVV.

The chain links TRBV6-2 or TRBV6-3 to TRBJ2-1; 7 positions match TRBD1. The CDR3 length is 15 residues. V dropped 4 bases and J dropped 3; count of bases not matched to a gene: 6. From germline, CDR1 is MNHEY and CDR2 SVGEGT. The CDR3 sequence is CASSWKGAIYNEQFF. The CDR3 DNA follows: TGTGCCAGCAGTTGGAAGGGGGCTATCTACAATGAGCAGTTCTTC.

The chain has TRBV5-1 and TRBJ1-3; 11 positions match TRBD1. The V segment lost 0 bases and the J segment 2 bases; nucleotides outside the gene matches: 4. This CDR3 contains 17 residues. Germline-derived CDR1 and CDR2 are SGHRS and YFSETQ. The CDR3 sequence: CASSLEGQGVAGNTIYF. In nucleotides, the CDR3 is TGCGCCAGCAGCTTGGAGGGACAGGGGGTGGCTGGAAACACCATATATTTT.

The rearrangement joins TRBV4-3 to TRBJ1-2; 9 bases fit TRBD1. Unmatched junction bases numbered 15, after V lost 3 bases and J lost 4 bases. The CDR3 loop spans 18 amino acids. CDR1 and CDR2 from the germline V gene are LGHNA and YSLEER. The CDR3 coding sequence is TGCGCCAGCAGCCAGGACAGTTTACCGGGACAGGGAAGCTATGGCTACACCTTC. It yields the protein CASSQDSLPGQGSYGYTF.

V usage is TRBV5-5 and J usage is TRBJ1-6; 7 nucleotides line up with TRBD1. V shed 3 bases and J 0 bases; nucleotides not matched to a gene: 3. Germline V gene sequence: CDR1 SGHKS, CDR2 YYEKEE (reference sequence). The CDR3 loop spans 16 amino acids. This CDR3 is CASSSGQSSYNSPLHF. In nucleotides, the CDR3 is TGTGCCAGCAGCTCGGGACAGAGCTCCTATAATTCACCCCTCCACTTT.

The V and J genes are TRBV15 and TRBJ1-5, with 10 bases fitting TRBD1. CDR3 length equals 16 residues. With 3 bases clipped from V and 3 bases from J, the junction kept 5 bases outside the gene matches. Looked up from germline, CDR1 is LNHNV and CDR2 is YYDKDF (reference sequence). In DNA form, the CDR3 reads TGTGCCACCAGCAGTCCGGGACAGGGGAACAATCAGCCCCAGCATTTT. It encodes CATSSPGQGNNQPQHF.

This clone occurred once. V usage is TRBV9 and J usage is TRBJ1-2; maybe TRBD1 (5 bases). Germline CDR1 is SGDLS and CDR2 is YYNGEE. Trimming took off 0 bases at V and 7 bases at J, with 10 bases between the two ends. There are 13 residues in the CDR3. CDR3 bases: TGTGCCAGCAGCGTAGCGGTCAGGGCTGGCTACACCTTC. Its translation: CASSVAVRAGYTF.

This clone was seen more than once but under ten times. The chain uses TRBV12-3 or TRBV12-4 and TRBJ1-2; D possibly corresponds to TRBD1 (6 bases). V lost 5 bases to trimming and J lost 5 bases, with 12 bases between them. There are 13 residues in the CDR3. The CDR3 protein is CASSADRHYGYTF. For the CDR3, the DNA is TGTGCCAGCAGTGCAGACAGGCATTATGGCTACACCTTC.